This TCR beta chain was found in a study of T-cell reconstitution after alpha-beta-depleted transplantation in children. This CDR3 is built from 17 residues. Trimming took 5 bases from V and 4 from J; bases not matched to a gene: 15. Germline CDR1 reads MNHEY; CDR2 reads SMNVEV (reference sequence). This clonotype was counted ten times or more. Molecular barcoding with unique molecular identifiers was used for the TCRbeta library. TCRdb passed the PCR reads through MiXCR, listing each CDR3 protein once. The data contain 200,000 to 250,000 distinct CDR3 sequences, under 9.5% of them seen just once; the ten biggest clones take up approximately 6.6%.

This rearrangement joins TRBV27 to TRBJ2-7; 9 nucleotides match TRBD1. The sequencing used PBMCs from the stem cell graft donor, collected from the stem cell graft. This sequence originates from a human donor who donated a stem cell graft to a child with acute lymphoblastic leukemia. CDR3 in amino acids: CASSLKYRGQGGYEQYF. CDR3 sequence (DNA): TGTGCCAGCAGTCTCAAGTATCGGGGACAGGGAGGGTACGAGCAGTACTTC.